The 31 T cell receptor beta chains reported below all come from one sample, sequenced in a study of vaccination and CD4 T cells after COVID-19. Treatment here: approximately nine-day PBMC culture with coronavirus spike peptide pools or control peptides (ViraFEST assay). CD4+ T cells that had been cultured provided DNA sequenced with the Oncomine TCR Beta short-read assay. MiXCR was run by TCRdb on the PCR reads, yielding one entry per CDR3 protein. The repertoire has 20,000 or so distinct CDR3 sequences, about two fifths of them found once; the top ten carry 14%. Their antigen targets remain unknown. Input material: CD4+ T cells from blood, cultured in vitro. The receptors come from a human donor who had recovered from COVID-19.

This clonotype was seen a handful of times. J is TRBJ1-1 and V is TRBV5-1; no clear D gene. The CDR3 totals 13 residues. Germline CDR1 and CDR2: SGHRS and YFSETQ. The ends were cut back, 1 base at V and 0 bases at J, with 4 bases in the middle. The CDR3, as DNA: TGCGCCAGCAGCTTGAAATTGAACACTGAAGCTTTCTTT. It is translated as CASSLKLNTEAFF. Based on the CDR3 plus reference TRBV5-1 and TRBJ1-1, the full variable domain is KAGVTQTPRYLIKTRGQQVTLSCSPISGHRSVSWYQQTPGQGLQFLFEYFSETQRNKGNFPGRFSGRQFSNSRSEMNVSTLELGDSALYLCASSLKLNTEAFFGQGTRLTVV.

The CDR3 DNA follows: TGTGCCAGCAGCTGGGGGAGGCAGGGGTCCTACGAGCAGTACTTC. Translated: CASSWGRQGSYEQYF. V and J are TRBV7-2 and TRBJ2-7; possibly TRBD1 or TRBD2 for D (6 bases each). V lost 4 bases to trimming and J lost 1 base, with 14 bases between them. CDR1 and CDR2 from the germline V gene are SGHTA and FQGNSA. CDR3 length: 15 amino acids.

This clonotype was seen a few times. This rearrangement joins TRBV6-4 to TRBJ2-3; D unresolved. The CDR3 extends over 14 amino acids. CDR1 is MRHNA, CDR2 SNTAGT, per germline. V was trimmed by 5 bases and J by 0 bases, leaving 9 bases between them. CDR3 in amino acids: CASSRDASTDTQYF. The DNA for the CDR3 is TGTGCCAGCAGTCGCGATGCTAGCACAGATACGCAGTATTTT.

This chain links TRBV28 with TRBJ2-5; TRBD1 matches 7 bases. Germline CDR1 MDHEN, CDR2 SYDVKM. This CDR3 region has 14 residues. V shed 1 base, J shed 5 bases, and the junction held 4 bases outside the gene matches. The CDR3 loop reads CASSLSGGIETQYF. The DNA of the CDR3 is TGTGCCAGCAGTTTATCAGGGGGTATTGAGACCCAGTACTTC.

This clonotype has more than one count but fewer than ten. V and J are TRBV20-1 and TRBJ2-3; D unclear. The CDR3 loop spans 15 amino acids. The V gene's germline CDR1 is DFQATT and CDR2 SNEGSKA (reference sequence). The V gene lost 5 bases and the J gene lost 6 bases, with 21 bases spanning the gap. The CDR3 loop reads CSAEPRSDIRDTQYF. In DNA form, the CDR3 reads TGCAGTGCTGAACCCCGCAGCGACATAAGGGATACGCAGTATTTT.

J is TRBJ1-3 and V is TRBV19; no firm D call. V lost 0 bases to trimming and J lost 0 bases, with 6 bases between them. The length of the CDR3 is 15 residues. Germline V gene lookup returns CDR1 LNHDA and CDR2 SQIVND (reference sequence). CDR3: CASSIDASSGNTIYF. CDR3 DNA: TGTGCCAGTAGTATAGACGCCTCCTCTGGAAACACCATATATTTT.

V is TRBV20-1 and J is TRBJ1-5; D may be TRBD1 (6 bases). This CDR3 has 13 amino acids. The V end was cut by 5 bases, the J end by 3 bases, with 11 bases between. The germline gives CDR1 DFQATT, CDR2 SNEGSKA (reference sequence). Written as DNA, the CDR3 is TGCAGTGCTTTTACAGGGTACAATCAGCCCCAGCATTTT. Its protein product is CSAFTGYNQPQHF.

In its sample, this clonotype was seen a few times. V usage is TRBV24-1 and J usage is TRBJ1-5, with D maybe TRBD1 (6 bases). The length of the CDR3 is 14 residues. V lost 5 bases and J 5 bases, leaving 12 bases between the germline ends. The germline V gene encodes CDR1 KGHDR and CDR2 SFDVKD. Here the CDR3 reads CATSAQGGDQPQHF. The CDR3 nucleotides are TGTGCCACCAGTGCCCAAGGGGGGGATCAGCCCCAGCATTTT.

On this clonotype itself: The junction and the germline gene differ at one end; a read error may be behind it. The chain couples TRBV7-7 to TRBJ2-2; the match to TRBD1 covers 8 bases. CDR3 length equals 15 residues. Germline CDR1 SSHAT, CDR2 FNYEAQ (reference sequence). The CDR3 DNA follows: TGTGCTAGCAGAGAGGACAGGGTTCGGACCGGGGAGCTGTTTTTT. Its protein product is CASREDRVRTGELFF.

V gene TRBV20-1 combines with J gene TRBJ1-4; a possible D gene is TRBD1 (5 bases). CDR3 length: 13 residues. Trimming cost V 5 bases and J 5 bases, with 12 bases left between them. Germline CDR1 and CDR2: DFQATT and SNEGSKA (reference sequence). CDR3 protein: CSAWAAGNEKLFF. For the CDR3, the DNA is TGCAGTGCTTGGGCGGCAGGGAATGAAAAACTGTTTTTT.

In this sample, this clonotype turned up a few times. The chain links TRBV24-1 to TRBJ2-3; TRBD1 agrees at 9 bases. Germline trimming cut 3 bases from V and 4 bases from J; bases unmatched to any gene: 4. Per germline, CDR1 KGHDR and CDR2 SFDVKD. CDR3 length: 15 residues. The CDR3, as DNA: TGTGCCACCAGTGATCCAAGGACAGGGGCAGATACGCAGTATTTT. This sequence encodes CATSDPRTGADTQYF.

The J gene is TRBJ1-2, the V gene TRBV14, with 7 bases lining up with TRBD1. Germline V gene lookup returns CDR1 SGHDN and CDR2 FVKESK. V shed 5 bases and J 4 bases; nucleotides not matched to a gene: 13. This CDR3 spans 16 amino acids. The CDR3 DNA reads TGTGCCAGCAGCAAGGTTACTGGGACAGCGGTCTATGGCTACACCTTC. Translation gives CASSKVTGTAVYGYTF.

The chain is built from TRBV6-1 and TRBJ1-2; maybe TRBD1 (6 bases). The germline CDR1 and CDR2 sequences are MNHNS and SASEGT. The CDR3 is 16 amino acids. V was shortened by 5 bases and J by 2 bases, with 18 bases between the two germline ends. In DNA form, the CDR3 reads TGTGCCAGCAGTCACAATCCGGGACAACCAAACTATGGCTACACCTTC. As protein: CASSHNPGQPNYGYTF.

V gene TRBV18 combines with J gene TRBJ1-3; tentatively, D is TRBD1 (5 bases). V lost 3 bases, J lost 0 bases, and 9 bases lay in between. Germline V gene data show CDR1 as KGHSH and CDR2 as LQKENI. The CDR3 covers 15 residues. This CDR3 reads CASSPARDSGNTIYF. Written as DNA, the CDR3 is TGTGCCAGCTCACCTGCCAGGGACTCTGGAAACACCATATATTTT.

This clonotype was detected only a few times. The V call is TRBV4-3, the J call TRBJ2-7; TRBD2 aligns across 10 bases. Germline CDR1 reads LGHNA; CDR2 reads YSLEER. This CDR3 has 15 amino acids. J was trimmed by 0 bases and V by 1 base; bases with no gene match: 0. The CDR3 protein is CASSQASGSSYEQYF. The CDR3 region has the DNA TGCGCCAGCAGCCAAGCTAGCGGGAGCTCCTACGAGCAGTACTTC.

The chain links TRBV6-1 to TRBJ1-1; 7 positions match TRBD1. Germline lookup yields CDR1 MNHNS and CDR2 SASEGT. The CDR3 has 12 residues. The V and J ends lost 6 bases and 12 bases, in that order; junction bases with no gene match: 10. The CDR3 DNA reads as TGTGCCAGCAGCCCTCCCCAGGGGGTAACTTTCTTT. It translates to CASSPPQGVTFF.

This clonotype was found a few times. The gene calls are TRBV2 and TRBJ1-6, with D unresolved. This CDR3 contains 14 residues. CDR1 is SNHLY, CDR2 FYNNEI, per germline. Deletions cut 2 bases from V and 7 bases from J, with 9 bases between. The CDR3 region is CASSEWGSNSPLHF. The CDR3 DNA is TGTGCCAGCAGTGAATGGGGTAGCAATTCACCCCTCCACTTT. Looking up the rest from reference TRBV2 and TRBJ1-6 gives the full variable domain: EPEVTQTPSHQVTQMGQEVILRCVPISNHLYFYWYRQILGQKVEFLVSFYNNEISEKSEIFDDQFSVERPDGSNFTLKIRSTKLEDSAMYFCASSEWGSNSPLHFGNGTRLTVT.

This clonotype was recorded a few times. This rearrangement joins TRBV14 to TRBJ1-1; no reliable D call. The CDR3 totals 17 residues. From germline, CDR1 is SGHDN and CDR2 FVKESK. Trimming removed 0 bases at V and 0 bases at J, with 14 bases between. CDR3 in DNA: TGTGCCAGCAGCCAAGAGATCGGTTCCCTGATGAACACTGAAGCTTTCTTT. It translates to CASSQEIGSLMNTEAFF.

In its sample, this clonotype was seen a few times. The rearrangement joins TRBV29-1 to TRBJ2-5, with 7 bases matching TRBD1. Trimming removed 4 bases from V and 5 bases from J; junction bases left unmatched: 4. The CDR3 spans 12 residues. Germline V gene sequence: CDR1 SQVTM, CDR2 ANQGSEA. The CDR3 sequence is CSVAGGGETQYF. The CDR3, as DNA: TGCAGCGTTGCAGGGGGTGGGGAGACCCAGTACTTC.

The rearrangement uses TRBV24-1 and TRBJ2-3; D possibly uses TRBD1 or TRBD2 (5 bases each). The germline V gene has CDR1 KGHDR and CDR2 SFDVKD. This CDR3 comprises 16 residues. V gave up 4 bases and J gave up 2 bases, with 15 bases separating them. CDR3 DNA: TGTGCCACCAGTGAGAGTGGCAGGGAGTACACAGATACGCAGTATTTT. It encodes CATSESGREYTDTQYF.

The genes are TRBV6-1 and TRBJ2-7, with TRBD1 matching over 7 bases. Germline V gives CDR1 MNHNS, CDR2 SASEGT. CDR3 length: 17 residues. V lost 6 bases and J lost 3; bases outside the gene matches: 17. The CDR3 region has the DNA TGTGCCAGCAGAGCATCCTTCTCGTCGACAGGGAGCTACGAGCAGTACTTC. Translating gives CASRASFSSTGSYEQYF.

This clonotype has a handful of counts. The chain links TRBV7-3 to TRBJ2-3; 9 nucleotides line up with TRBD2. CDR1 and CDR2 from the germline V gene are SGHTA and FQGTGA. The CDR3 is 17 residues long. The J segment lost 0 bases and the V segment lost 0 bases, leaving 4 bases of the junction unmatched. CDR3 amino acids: CASSLTAGGPSTDTQYF. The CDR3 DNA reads TGTGCCAGCAGCTTAACTGCGGGGGGGCCTAGCACAGATACGCAGTATTTT. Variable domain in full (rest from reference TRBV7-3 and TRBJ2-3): GAGVSQTPSNKVTEKGKYVELRCDPISGHTALYWYRQSLGQGPEFLIYFQGTGAADDSGLPNDRFFAVRPEGSVSTLKIQRTERGDSAVYLCASSLTAGGPSTDTQYFGPGTRLTVL.

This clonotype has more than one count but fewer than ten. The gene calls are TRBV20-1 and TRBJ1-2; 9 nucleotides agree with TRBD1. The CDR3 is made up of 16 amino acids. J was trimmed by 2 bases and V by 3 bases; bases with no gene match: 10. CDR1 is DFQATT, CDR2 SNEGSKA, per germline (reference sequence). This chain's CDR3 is CSASPFGQGKNYGYTF. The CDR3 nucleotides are TGCAGTGCTAGCCCCTTTGGACAGGGGAAGAACTATGGCTACACCTTC.

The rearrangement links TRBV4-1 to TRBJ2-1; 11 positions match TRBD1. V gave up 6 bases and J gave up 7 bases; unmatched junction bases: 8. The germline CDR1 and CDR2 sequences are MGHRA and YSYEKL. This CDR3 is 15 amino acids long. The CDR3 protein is CASSRGQGAWNEQFF. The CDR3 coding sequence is TGCGCCAGCAGTCGAGGACAGGGGGCTTGGAATGAGCAGTTCTTC.

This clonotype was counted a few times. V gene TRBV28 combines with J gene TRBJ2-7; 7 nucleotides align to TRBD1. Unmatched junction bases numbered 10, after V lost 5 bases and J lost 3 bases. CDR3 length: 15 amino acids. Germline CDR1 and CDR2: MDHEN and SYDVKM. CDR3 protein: CASSHSNPGGYEQYF. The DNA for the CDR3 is TGTGCCAGCAGTCACAGTAATCCAGGGGGCTACGAGCAGTACTTC.

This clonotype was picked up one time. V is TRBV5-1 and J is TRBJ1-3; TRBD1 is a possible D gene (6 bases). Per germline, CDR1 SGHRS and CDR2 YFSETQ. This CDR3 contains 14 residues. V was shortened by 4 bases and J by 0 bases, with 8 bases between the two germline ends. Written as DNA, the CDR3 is TGCGCCAGCAGCAAGGACAGCTCTGGAAACACCATATATTTT. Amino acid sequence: CASSKDSSGNTIYF.

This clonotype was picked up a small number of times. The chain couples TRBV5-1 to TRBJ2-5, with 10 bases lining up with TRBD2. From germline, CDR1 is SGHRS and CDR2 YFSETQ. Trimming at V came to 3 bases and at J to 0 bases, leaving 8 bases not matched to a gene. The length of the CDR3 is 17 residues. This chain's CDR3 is CASSSGSGGAYQETQYF. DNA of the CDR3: TGCGCCAGCAGCTCGGGGAGCGGGGGGGCCTACCAAGAGACCCAGTACTTC.

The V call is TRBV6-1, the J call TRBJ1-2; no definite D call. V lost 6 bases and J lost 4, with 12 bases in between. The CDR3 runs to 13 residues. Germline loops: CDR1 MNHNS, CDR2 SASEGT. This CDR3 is CASRPPGTYGYTF. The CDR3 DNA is TGTGCCAGCAGGCCCCCGGGAACCTATGGCTACACCTTC.

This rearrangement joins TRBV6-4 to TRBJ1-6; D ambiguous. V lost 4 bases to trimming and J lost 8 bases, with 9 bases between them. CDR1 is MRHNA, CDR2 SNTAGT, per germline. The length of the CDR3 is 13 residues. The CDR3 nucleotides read TGTGCCAGCAGTGTCACGTTTGATTCACCCCTCCACTTT. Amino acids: CASSVTFDSPLHF.

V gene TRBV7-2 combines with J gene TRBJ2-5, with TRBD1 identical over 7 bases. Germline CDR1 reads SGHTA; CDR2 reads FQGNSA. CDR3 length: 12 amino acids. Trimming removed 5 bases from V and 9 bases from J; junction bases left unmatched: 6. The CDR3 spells CASSRDRFAQYF. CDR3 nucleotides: TGTGCCAGCAGCCGGGACAGATTCGCCCAGTACTTC.

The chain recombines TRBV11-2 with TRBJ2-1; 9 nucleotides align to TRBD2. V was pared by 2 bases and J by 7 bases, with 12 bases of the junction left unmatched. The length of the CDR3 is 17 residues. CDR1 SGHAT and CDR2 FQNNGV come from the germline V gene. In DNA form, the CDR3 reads TGTGCCAGCAGCTTACCGCCCCTGCGGGGGGGTTCAAATGAGCAGTTCTTC. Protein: CASSLPPLRGGSNEQFF.